This entry lists 26 T cell receptor beta chains sequenced from one sample in a study of T cell responses to AZD1222 COVID-19 vaccine (TCRdb year 2021). What the time point label conveys for this sample: about 28 days (+/-7) after the second vaccine dose. The sample's treatment or condition, from its label and the paper: meningococcal conjugate vaccine given as trial control. The library came from the immunoSEQ multiplex PCR assay. Not all clones reach the TCRdb copy of this immuneACCESS table, which keeps in-frame sequences only. Checked studies attribute under half of the gap to unresolved V genes and leave the rest unexplained. The sample table shows 120,000 to 150,000 clones, and 88% are seen once. The ten largest clones represent about 5% of the sample. The material was peripheral blood, obtained 28 days after the second dose of the MenACWY control vaccine. These receptor sequences come from an adult who received the MenACWY meningococcal vaccine as a control.

The rearrangement links TRBV6-5 to TRBJ2-7; D may correspond to TRBD1 or TRBD2 (6 bases each). V lost 6 bases, J lost 5 bases, and 14 bases lay in between. Germline-derived CDR1 and CDR2 are MNHEY and SVGAGI. This CDR3 is built from 13 residues. CDR3 sequence (DNA): TGTGCCAGCAGGGCAGACAGGACTAACGAGCAGTACTTC. It translates to CASRADRTNEQYF.

The chain carries TRBV9 and TRBJ1-6; D ambiguous. Germline assignment: CDR1 SGDLS and CDR2 YYNGEE. V lost 4 bases to trimming and J lost 5 bases, with 16 bases between them. This CDR3 is built from 16 residues. Here the CDR3 reads CASSPVARANNSPLHF. Here the CDR3 DNA reads TGTGCCAGCAGCCCCGTAGCCCGCGCTAATAATTCACCCCTCCACTTT.

The J gene is TRBJ1-5, the V gene TRBV27, with 8 bases matching TRBD1. The CDR3 is 14 amino acids. Germline V gene lookup returns CDR1 MNHEY and CDR2 SMNVEV (reference sequence). Trimming cost V 11 bases and J 1 base; bases outside gene matches: 7. CDR3 DNA: TGTGCCGCCGGACAGGGCTCGAGCAATCAGCCCCAGCATTTT. It specifies CAAGQGSSNQPQHF.

J is TRBJ2-1 and V is TRBV9, with D perhaps TRBD2 (5 bases). Germline-derived CDR1 and CDR2 are SGDLS and YYNGEE. The CDR3 consists of 18 residues. V gave up 0 bases and J gave up 5 bases, with 21 bases separating them. The CDR3 sequence is CASSVAFRGTGFHNEQFF. The CDR3 nucleotides are TGTGCCAGCAGCGTAGCTTTCCGGGGTACGGGGTTTCACAATGAGCAGTTCTTC.

This chain connects TRBV7-3 to TRBJ2-7; 9 bases fit TRBD1. V was clipped by 3 bases and J by 3 bases; unmatched bases: 9. The V gene's germline CDR1 is SGHTA and CDR2 FQGTGA. The CDR3 loop spans 16 amino acids. CDR3 sequence: CASSLGQGANIYEQYF. The DNA for the CDR3 is TGTGCCAGCAGCTTGGGACAGGGAGCAAATATCTACGAGCAGTACTTC.

This chain joins TRBV3-1 (or the pseudogene TRBV3-2) and TRBJ1-6; D is undetermined. The CDR3 totals 15 residues. Germline V lookup: CDR1 LGHDT, CDR2 YNNKEL (reference sequence). With 6 bases removed from V and 8 bases from J, the gap between germline ends came to 17 bases. In nucleotides, the CDR3 is TGTGCCAGCAGTCGGGGTCCGGGTGGGGATTCACCCCTCCACTTT. Translated: CASSRGPGGDSPLHF.

The chain couples TRBV20-1 to TRBJ2-1, with D hard to call. The CDR3 loop spans 11 amino acids. Looked up from germline, CDR1 is DFQATT and CDR2 is SNEGSKA (reference sequence). V was trimmed by 5 bases and J by 4 bases, leaving 6 bases between them. CDR3 DNA sequence: TGCAGTGCTCCCCAATACAATGAGCAGTTCTTC. Protein sequence: CSAPQYNEQFF.

The chain is built from TRBV24-1 and TRBJ2-5; D uncertain. This CDR3 spans 15 amino acids. V lost 6 bases to trimming and J lost 1 base, with 14 bases between them. The germline V gene encodes CDR1 KGHDR and CDR2 SFDVKD. CDR3 nucleotides: TGTGCCACCAGTTCGGCTGTTGGGGTCCAAGAGACCCAGTACTTC. Protein product: CATSSAVGVQETQYF.

This chain connects TRBV6-5 to TRBJ1-1, with D uncertain. V was trimmed by 5 bases and J by 6 bases, leaving 16 bases between them. Germline assignment: CDR1 MNHEY and CDR2 SVGAGI. This CDR3 has 14 amino acids. For the CDR3, the DNA is TGTGCCAGCAGTCGTCCGGGATCCTGGCCTGAAGCTTTCTTT. Its translation is CASSRPGSWPEAFF.

This clone was counted between two and nine times. The genes are TRBV15 and TRBJ2-7; D is possibly TRBD2 (7 bases). There are 15 residues in the CDR3. The ends were cut back, 5 bases at V and 5 bases at J, with 19 bases in the middle. CDR1 LNHNV and CDR2 YYDKDF come from the germline V gene (reference sequence). CDR3 residues: CATSPEGGMRNEQYF. The CDR3 region has the DNA TGTGCCACCAGCCCCGAGGGGGGGATGCGCAACGAGCAGTACTTC.

The chain joins TRBV30 to TRBJ1-2, with 9 bases that match TRBD1. The CDR3 extends over 13 amino acids. The trim removed 5 bases at V and 7 bases at J, leaving 8 bases unmatched. The V gene's germline CDR1 is GTSNPN and CDR2 SVGIG (reference sequence). CDR3 DNA: TGTGCCTGGGAACCGGGACAGGGTTTTGGCTACACCTTC. Translated, it gives CAWEPGQGFGYTF.

The chain carries TRBV6-5 and TRBJ1-2; no clear D. Germline lookup yields CDR1 MNHEY and CDR2 SVGAGI. The CDR3 runs 13 residues. Trimming took off 3 bases at V and 2 bases at J, with 7 bases between the two ends. The CDR3 here is CASSYRRNYGYTF. The CDR3 DNA follows: TGTGCCAGCAGTTATAGGCGGAACTATGGCTACACCTTC.

The chain recombines TRBV5-1 with TRBJ1-1, with 8 bases lining up with TRBD1. The trim removed 0 bases at V and 1 base at J, leaving 5 bases unmatched. The germline gives CDR1 SGHRS, CDR2 YFSETQ. This CDR3 is built from 16 residues. CDR3 region: CASSLVAGQANTEAFF. CDR3 bases: TGCGCCAGCAGCTTGGTAGCGGGACAGGCGAACACTGAAGCTTTCTTT. The full variable domain, in which reference TRBV5-1 and TRBJ1-1 provide the parts outside the CDR3, is KAGVTQTPRYLIKTRGQQVTLSCSPISGHRSVSWYQQTPGQGLQFLFEYFSETQRNKGNFPGRFSGRQFSNSRSEMNVSTLELGDSALYLCASSLVAGQANTEAFFGQGTRLTVV.

This rearrangement joins TRBV7-9 to TRBJ2-4; weak D call: TRBD2 (7 bases). Germline CDR1 reads SEHNR; CDR2 reads FQNEAQ (reference sequence). The V end was cut by 3 bases, the J end by 1 base, with 10 bases between. The CDR3 sequence is 15 residues long. Written as DNA, the CDR3 is TGTGCCAGCAGCTTGTGGGGGGGCGCCAAAAACATTCAGTACTTC. Its protein is CASSLWGGAKNIQYF.

V gene TRBV29-1 combines with J gene TRBJ1-6; 7 nucleotides agree with TRBD1. V was pared by 6 bases and J by 5 bases, with 7 bases of the junction left unmatched. In germline, CDR1 is SQVTM, CDR2 ANQGSEA. This CDR3 spans 14 amino acids. The CDR3 reads CSVATGVDNSPLHF. CDR3 coding DNA: TGCAGCGTGGCTACAGGGGTAGATAATTCACCCCTCCACTTT.

The chain combines TRBV11-3 with TRBJ2-2; the D call may be TRBD1 or TRBD2 (5 bases each). This CDR3 region has 14 residues. Trimming pared 9 bases from V and 1 base from J, leaving 12 bases between. The germline V gene has CDR1 SGHNT and CDR2 YENEEA. The CDR3 spells CASRGRRNTGELFF. DNA for the CDR3: TGTGCCAGTCGGGGCCGCAGGAACACCGGGGAGCTGTTTTTT.

The chain uses TRBV21-1 and TRBJ1-3. TRBV21-1 is described as a pseudogene. The CDR3 consists of 16 residues. CDR3 coding DNA: TGTGCCAGCAGCAAACTTAGGATGAGCTCTGGAAACACCATATATTTT. This encodes CASSKLRMSSGNTIYF.

Comment on this clone: Other DNA sequences of this sample code for an identical CDR3. The genes are TRBV5-6 and TRBJ1-4, with D uncertain. Trimming shortened V by 0 bases and J by 7 bases, and 7 bases separated the two germline ends. The CDR3 runs 13 residues. CDR1 and CDR2 (germline): SGHDT, YYEEEE. CDR3 nucleotides: TGTGCCAGCAGCTTGGTGGTCGGTGAAAAACTGTTTTTT. As protein: CASSLVVGEKLFF.

The chain combines TRBV24-1 with TRBJ1-3; a possible D gene is TRBD1 (6 bases). The V gene lost 7 bases and the J gene lost 4 bases, with 7 bases spanning the gap. CDR3 length: 12 amino acids. The germline V gene has CDR1 KGHDR and CDR2 SFDVKD. As DNA, the CDR3 is TGTGCCACCAGGGACAGAGGAAACACCATATATTTT. This sequence encodes CATRDRGNTIYF.

The rearrangement joins TRBV6-5 to TRBJ1-2; TRBD1 aligns across 8 bases. The V gene's germline CDR1 is MNHEY and CDR2 SVGAGI. V lost 9 bases, J lost 4 bases, and 7 bases stayed unmatched. The CDR3 runs 13 residues. In DNA form, the CDR3 reads TGTGCCAGTCATAGAACAGGGGGCTATGGCTACACCTTC. Its protein is CASHRTGGYGYTF.

The rearrangement uses TRBV5-6 and TRBJ1-2; no reliable D call. CDR1 is SGHDT, CDR2 YYEEEE, per germline. The CDR3 contains 16 residues. Trimming shortened V by 3 bases and J by 8 bases, and 23 bases separated the two germline ends. The DNA of the CDR3 is TGTGCCAGCAGCTCTTCACACGGCGGCCCAGCGGAGGGCTACACCTTC. Its protein is CASSSSHGGPAEGYTF.

This chain connects TRBV27 to TRBJ1-4, with unresolved D. Deletions cut 1 base from V and 0 bases from J, with 12 bases between. Germline CDR1 and CDR2: MNHEY and SMNVEV (reference sequence). This CDR3 is 17 amino acids long. As DNA, the CDR3 is TGTGCCAGCAGTTTATATTTCGTGGGTTCAACTAATGAAAAACTGTTTTTT. This sequence encodes CASSLYFVGSTNEKLFF.

The gene calls are TRBV4-2 and TRBJ2-2; 9 bases map to TRBD2. J lost 1 base, V lost 0 bases, and 3 bases had no gene match. The CDR3 runs 17 residues. Germline assignment: CDR1 LGHNA and CDR2 YNFKEQ. In nucleotides, the CDR3 is TGTGCCAGCAGCCAAGATCAAGCGGGAGGGAACACCGGGGAGCTGTTTTTT. Translating it yields CASSQDQAGGNTGELFF.

V gene TRBV27 combines with J gene TRBJ1-6, with 8 bases fitting TRBD1. The CDR3 has 15 residues. Trimming took 2 bases from V and 7 from J; bases not matched to a gene: 4. The germline V gene has CDR1 MNHEY and CDR2 SMNVEV (reference sequence). Here the CDR3 reads CASSLGQGGNSPLHF. DNA of the CDR3: TGTGCCAGCAGTTTAGGACAGGGCGGGAATTCACCCCTCCACTTT.

This clone has more than one count but fewer than ten. The chain links TRBV19 to TRBJ2-7, with D possibly being TRBD2 (5 bases). The CDR3 totals 13 residues. The germline gives CDR1 LNHDA, CDR2 SQIVND (reference sequence). Trimming cost V 3 bases and J 1 base, with 7 bases left between them. The CDR3 DNA reads TGTGCCAGTAGTATCCGACTATCCTACGAGCAGTACTTC. This codes for CASSIRLSYEQYF.

The genes are TRBV3-1 (or the pseudogene TRBV3-2) and TRBJ2-5; the D is unclear. The CDR3 extends over 15 amino acids. Germline CDR1 reads LGHDT; CDR2 reads YNNKEL (reference sequence). V was pared by 4 bases and J by 0 bases, with 12 bases between. CDR3 region: CASSRRVQYQETQYF. The DNA of the CDR3 is TGTGCCAGCAGCCGACGGGTACAATACCAAGAGACCCAGTACTTC.